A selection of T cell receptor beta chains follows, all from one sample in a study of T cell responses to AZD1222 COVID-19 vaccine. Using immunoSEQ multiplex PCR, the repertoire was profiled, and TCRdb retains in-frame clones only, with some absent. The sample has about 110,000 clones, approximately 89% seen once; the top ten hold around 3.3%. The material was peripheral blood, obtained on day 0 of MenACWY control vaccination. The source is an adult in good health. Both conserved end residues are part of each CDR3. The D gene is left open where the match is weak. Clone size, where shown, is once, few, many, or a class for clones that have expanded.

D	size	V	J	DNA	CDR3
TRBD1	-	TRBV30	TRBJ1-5	TGTGCCTGGAGCGGACCCGGGACAGGGTTTCAGCCCCAGCATTTT	CAWSGPGTGFQPQHF
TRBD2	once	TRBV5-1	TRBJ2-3	TGCGCCAGCAGCTTGGCCCTAGCGGGGGGGCGGGCAGATACGCAGTATTTT	CASSLALAGGRADTQYF
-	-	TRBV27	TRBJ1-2	TGTGCCAGCAGTCCGGATGGGGGGGTCGTCCCCCTTAACTATGGCTACACCTTC	CASSPDGGVVPLNYGYTF
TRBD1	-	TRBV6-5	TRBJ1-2	TGTGCCAGCAGTCAGACAGGGTCTGGCTACACCTTC	CASSQTGSGYTF
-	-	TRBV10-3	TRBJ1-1	TGTGCCATCAGTGAGTCGATCTCCGGGGAGGGGAACACTGAAGCTTTCTTT	CAISESISGEGNTEAFF
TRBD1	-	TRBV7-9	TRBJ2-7	TGTGCCAGCAGCTTAGCGTACCGGACAGGGGACGAGCAGTACTTC	CASSLAYRTGDEQYF
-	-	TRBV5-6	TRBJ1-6	TGTGCCAGCAGCCGAGAAGGGGGGTATAATTCACCCCTCCACTTT	CASSREGGYNSPLHF
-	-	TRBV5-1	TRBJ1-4	TGCGCCAGCAGCCAGGTGACCGCTAATGAAAAACTGTTTTTT	CASSQVTANEKLFF
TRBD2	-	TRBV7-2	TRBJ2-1	TGTGCCAGCAGCTTAGGTCTAGCGGGGGGCAATGAGCAGTTCTTC	CASSLGLAGGNEQFF
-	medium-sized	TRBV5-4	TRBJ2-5	TGTGCCAGCAGCTTGGTGGGGGGCCGGGACCAAGAGACCCAGTACTTC	CASSLVGGRDQETQYF
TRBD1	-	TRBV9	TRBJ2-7	TGTGCCAGCAGCGTACTTCAGGGGGATTCGCCTACCTACGAGCAGTACTTC	CASSVLQGDSPTYEQYF
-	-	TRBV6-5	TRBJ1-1	TGTGCCAGCAGTTACGGTGGAGGGGAAATGAACACTGAAGCTTTCTTT	CASSYGGGEMNTEAFF
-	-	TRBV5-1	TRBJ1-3	TGCGCCAGCAGCCGGGGGGCGATATCTGGAAACACCATATATTTT	CASSRGAISGNTIYF
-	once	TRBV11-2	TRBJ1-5	TGTGCCAGCAGCCTGGGGGGGGCTGGGCAGCCCCAGCATTTT	CASSLGGAGQPQHF
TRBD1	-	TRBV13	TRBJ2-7	TGTGCCAGCAGCTCGACAGGGGGTTCCTACGAGCAGTACTTC	CASSSTGGSYEQYF
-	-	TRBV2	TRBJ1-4	TGTGCCAGCAGTGAACGCGGTTTTTTAGGGGAAAAACTGTTTTTT	CASSERGFLGEKLFF
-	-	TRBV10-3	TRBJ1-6	TGTGCCATCAGTGCCGTCAGGAGGTCTCCTCGGGGGTCGGATTCACCCCTCCACTTT	CAISAVRRSPRGSDSPLHF
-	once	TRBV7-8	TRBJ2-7	TGTGCCAGCTCGGGAGCCTACGAGCAGTACTTC	CASSGAYEQYF
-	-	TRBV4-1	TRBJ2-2	TGCGCCAGCAGCCTATCACCCACCGGGGAGCTGTTTTTT	CASSLSPTGELFF
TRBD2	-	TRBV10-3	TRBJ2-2	TGTGCCATTGCCCGGACTAGCCAGGACGGGGAGCTGTTTTTT	CAIARTSQDGELFF
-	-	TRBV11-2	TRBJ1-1	TGTGCCAGCAGTTCCGTCAGTGGTAGTCTTATGAACACTGAAGCTTTCTTT	CASSSVSGSLMNTEAFF
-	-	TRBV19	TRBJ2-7	TGTGCCAGTAGTGAGAGCGGGTTCGACTACGAGCAGTACTTC	CASSESGFDYEQYF
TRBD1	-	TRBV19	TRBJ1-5	TGTGCCAGTAGCGTTGGACAGGGACGAAACAATCAGCCCCAGCATTTT	CASSVGQGRNNQPQHF
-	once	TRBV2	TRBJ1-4	TGTGCCAGCAGTGAACATGAAAAACTGTTTTTT	CASSEHEKLFF
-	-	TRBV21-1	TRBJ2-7	TGTGCCAGCAGCCCCCGGGGACGGGCGCCTGTCTACGAGCAGTACTTC	CASSPRGRAPVYEQYF
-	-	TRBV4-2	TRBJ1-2	TGTGCCAGCAGTCAACTACAAGGGGGGGCCTATGGCTACACCTTC	CASSQLQGGAYGYTF
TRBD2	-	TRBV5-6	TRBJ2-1	TGTGCCAGCAGCTCCGAGCGGGGGGGCCACTACAATGAGCAGTTCTTC	CASSSERGGHYNEQFF
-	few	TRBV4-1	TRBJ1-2	TGCGCCAGCAGCCAAGTAGGAACAGAGTATGGCTACACCTTC	CASSQVGTEYGYTF
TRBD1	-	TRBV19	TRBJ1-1	TGTGCCAGTAGTATTGGGGACAGGGACACTGAAGCTTTCTTT	CASSIGDRDTEAFF
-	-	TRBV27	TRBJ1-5	TGTGCCAGCAGCCCCCCGGGGGCGGTCCAGCCCCAGCATTTT	CASSPPGAVQPQHF
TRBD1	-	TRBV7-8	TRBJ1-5	TGTGCCAGCAGCCCAGGGGGCGCGGGGCAGCCCCAGCATTTT	CASSPGGAGQPQHF
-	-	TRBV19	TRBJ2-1	TGTGCCAGTAGTGGAGGTTTGACGTACAATGAGCAGTTCTTC	CASSGGLTYNEQFF
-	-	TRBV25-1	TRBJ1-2	TGTGCCAGCAGTGAGGGCAGTCGCGGCTACACCTTC	CASSEGSRGYTF
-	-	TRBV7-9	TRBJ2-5	TGTGCCAGCAGCCCGACCAGGGGCGCAGAGACCCAGTACTTC	CASSPTRGAETQYF
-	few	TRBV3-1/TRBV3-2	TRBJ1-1	TGTGCCAGCAGCTTAGAAGGCACTGAAGCTTTCTTT	CASSLEGTEAFF
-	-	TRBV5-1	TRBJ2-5	TGCGCCAGCAGCCCGTCATCGGCGGCTGCGCAAGAGACCCAGTACTTC	CASSPSSAAAQETQYF
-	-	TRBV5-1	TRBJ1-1	TGCGCCAGCAGCTTTAGTGTTGGGCTGGGCACTGAAGCTTTCTTT	CASSFSVGLGTEAFF
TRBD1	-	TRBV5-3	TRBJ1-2	TGTGCCAGAAGCTGGACAGGGGGCGGTAATGGCTACACCTTC	CARSWTGGGNGYTF
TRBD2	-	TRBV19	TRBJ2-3	TGTGCCAGTAGCCCCTGGGGAGGGGTGAGCACAGATACGCAGTATTTT	CASSPWGGVSTDTQYF
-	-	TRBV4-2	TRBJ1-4	TGTGCCAGCAGCCAGGGGACTCGGGGGACTAATGAAAAACTGTTTTTT	CASSQGTRGTNEKLFF
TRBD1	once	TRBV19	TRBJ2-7	TGTGCCAGTAGTATGCACAGGGGTATGACCTACGAGCAGTACTTC	CASSMHRGMTYEQYF
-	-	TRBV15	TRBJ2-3	TGTGCCACCAGCGGTAAGGACGGAGATACGCAGTATTTT	CATSGKDGDTQYF
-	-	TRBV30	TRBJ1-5	TGTGCCTGGAGTGGGTCTAGCAATCAGCCCCAGCATTTT	CAWSGSSNQPQHF
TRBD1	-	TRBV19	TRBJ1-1	TGTGCCAGTACCCGGACAGGGGCAGGCACTGAAGCTTTCTTT	CASTRTGAGTEAFF
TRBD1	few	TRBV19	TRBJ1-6	TGTGCCAGTAGCATGGGACAGACCTATAATTCACCCCTCCACTTT	CASSMGQTYNSPLHF
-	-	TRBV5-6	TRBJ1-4	TGTGCCAGCAGTGTCAGGGTGGCTGAAAAACTGTTTTTT	CASSVRVAEKLFF
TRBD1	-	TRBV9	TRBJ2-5	TGTGCCAGCAGCCCCCGACAGGGGGCCGGAGAGACCCAGTACTTC	CASSPRQGAGETQYF
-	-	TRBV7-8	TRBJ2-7	TGTGCCAGCAGCACCGAGGCGCAAACCTACGAGCAGTACTTC	CASSTEAQTYEQYF
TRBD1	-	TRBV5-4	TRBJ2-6	TGTGCCAGCAGTCCCGGACAGGGGTCAGGGGCCAACGTCCTGACTTTC	CASSPGQGSGANVLTF
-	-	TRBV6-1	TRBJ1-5	TGTGCCAGCAGTGAAGCGGGGGGGGTATGGCAGCCCCAGCATTTT	CASSEAGGVWQPQHF
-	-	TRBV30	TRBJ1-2	TGTGCCTGGAGTTTAGAGACAGCGGAATATGGCTACACCTTC	CAWSLETAEYGYTF